This T cell receptor beta chain was obtained from a study of blood T cell repertoires in COVID-19. Study summary: COVID-19 samples, acute and convalescent, were from the United States, Italy and Spain. Sources were T cells, B-cell-depleted T cells, or PBMCs; the material itself was cDNA or gDNA.

Which cohort a participant joined came from the clinical history participants gave. Recovered status applied to Cohort 3 donors who had two consecutive negative PCRs. It also applied to those with clearance or with symptom resolution. Data came from immunoSEQ multiplex PCR; TCRdb stores just in-frame clones and leaves some out. The sample contains about 320,000 clones, 89% of which appear only once. This receptor was taken from a man between 60 and 70 years old who had recovered from COVID-19. Sequences were obtained from PBMCs or T cells enriched from blood (not recorded which).

DNA of the CDR3: TGCAGCGTTGAAGAAAACAGAAACACCATATATTTT. It encodes CSVEENRNTIYF. This chain uses TRBV29-1 with TRBJ1-3; unclear D gene. The V gene's germline CDR1 is SQVTM and CDR2 ANQGSEA. The CDR3 contains 12 residues. Trimming stripped 0 bases from V and 5 bases from J, with 5 bases between.